The 2 T cell receptor beta chains listed next were all sequenced from one sample in a study of T cell changes during pregnancy in multiple sclerosis. The protocol was immunoSEQ multiplex PCR, while the TCRdb copy is restricted to in-frame clones and leaves out a portion. Of about 70,000 clones listed, roughly 92% were seen once; the top ten hold less than 2.5%. Source: peripheral blood, taken before pregnancy. The receptors were sampled from a female donor with multiple sclerosis, enrolled in a pregnancy study.

The rearrangement uses TRBV15 and TRBJ2-7, with 8 nucleotides matching TRBD1. The germline V gene has CDR1 LNHNV and CDR2 YYDKDF (reference sequence). The J segment lost 3 bases and the V segment lost 3 bases, leaving 1 base of the junction unmatched. This CDR3 comprises 13 residues. The CDR3 is CATSSGTGYEQYF. In DNA, the CDR3 is TGTGCCACCAGCAGCGGGACAGGCTACGAGCAGTACTTC.

Concerning this clone itself: One end of the junction is discordant with germline, which a read error may explain. The chain joins TRBV7-7 to TRBJ2-5; TRBD1 is a possible D gene (6 bases). This CDR3 has 15 amino acids. Per the germline V gene, CDR1 is SSHAT and CDR2 is FNYEAQ (reference sequence). The CDR3 sequence is CASSQNNRAEETQYF. The CDR3 bases are TGTGCTAGCAGCCAAAATAACAGGGCTGAGGAGACCCAGTACTTC. Full variable domain (remainder filled in from reference TRBV7-7 and TRBJ2-5): GAGVSQSPRYKVTKRGQDVTLRCDPISSHATLYWYQQALGQGPEFLTYFNYEAQPDKSGLPSDRFSAERPEGSISTLTIQRTEQRDSAMYRCASSQNNRAEETQYFGPGTRLLVL.